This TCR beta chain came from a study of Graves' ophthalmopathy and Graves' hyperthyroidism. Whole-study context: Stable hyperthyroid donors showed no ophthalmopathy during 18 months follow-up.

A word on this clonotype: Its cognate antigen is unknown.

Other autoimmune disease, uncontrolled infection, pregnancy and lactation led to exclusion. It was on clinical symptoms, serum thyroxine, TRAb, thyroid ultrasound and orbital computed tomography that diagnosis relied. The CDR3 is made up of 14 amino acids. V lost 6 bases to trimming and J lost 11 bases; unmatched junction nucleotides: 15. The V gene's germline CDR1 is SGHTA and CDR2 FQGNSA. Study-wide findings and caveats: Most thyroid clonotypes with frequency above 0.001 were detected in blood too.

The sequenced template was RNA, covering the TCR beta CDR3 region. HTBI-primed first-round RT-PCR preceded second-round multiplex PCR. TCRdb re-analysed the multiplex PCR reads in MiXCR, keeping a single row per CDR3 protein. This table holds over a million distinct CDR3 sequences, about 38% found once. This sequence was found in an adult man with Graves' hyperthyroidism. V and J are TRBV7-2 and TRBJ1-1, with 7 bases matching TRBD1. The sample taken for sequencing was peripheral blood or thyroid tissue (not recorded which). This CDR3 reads CASSLSRDSNFAFF. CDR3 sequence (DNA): TGTGCCAGCAGTTTAAGCCGGGACAGCAATTTTGCTTTCTTT.